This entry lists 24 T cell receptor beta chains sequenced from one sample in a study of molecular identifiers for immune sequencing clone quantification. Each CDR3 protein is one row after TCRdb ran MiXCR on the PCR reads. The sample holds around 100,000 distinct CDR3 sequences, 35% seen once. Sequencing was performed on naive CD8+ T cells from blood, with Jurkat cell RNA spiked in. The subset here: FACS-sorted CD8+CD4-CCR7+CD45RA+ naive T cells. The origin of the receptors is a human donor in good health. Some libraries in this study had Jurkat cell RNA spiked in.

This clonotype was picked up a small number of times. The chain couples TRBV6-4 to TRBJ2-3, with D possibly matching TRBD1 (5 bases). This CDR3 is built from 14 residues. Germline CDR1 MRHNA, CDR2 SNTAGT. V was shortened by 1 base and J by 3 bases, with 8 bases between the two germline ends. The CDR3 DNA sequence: TGTGCCAGCAGTGACTGGGGCGGAACAGATACGCAGTATTTT. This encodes CASSDWGGTDTQYF.

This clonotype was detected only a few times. CDR3 in DNA: TGTGCCAGCAGCCAATATGTCACCAGAATAGCGGGAGGCCCCTACGAGCAGTACTTC. Translation gives CASSQYVTRIAGGPYEQYF. The chain employs TRBV4-2 and TRBJ2-7; TRBD2 matches at 10 bases. From germline, CDR1 is LGHNA and CDR2 YNFKEQ. V shed 2 bases and J 2 bases; nucleotides not matched to a gene: 15. The CDR3 is 19 residues long.

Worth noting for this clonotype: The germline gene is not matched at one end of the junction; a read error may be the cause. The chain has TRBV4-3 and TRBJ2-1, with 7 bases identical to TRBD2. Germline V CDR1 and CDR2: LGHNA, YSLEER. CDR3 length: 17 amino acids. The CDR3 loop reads CASSQESPGLLNNKQFF. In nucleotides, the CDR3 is TGCGCCAGCAGCCAAGAGAGCCCGGGACTATTGAACAATAAGCAGTTCTTC.

The DNA of the CDR3 is TGTGCCAGCAGTTTGGTAGCGGGAGGTACTAGCACAGATACGCAGTATTTT. Encoded protein: CASSLVAGGTSTDTQYF. This rearrangement joins TRBV28 to TRBJ2-3, with 10 bases lining up with TRBD2. CDR1 is MDHEN and CDR2 is SYDVKM in the germline V gene. J gave up 0 bases and V 3 bases, and 6 bases lay outside the gene matches. This CDR3 is 17 amino acids long.

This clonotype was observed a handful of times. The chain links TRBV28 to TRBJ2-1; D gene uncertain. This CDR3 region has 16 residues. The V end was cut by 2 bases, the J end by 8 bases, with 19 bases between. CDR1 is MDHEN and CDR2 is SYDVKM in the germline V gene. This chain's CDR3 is CASSLGFTRIADEQFF. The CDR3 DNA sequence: TGTGCCAGCAGTTTAGGCTTCACGAGGATTGCAGATGAGCAGTTCTTC.

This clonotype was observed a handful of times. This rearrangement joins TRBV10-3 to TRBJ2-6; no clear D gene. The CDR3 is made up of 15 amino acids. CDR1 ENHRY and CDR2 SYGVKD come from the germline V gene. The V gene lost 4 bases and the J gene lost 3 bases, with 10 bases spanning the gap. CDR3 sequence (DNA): TGTGCCATCAGTGCTGGGGAAGGTGGGGCCAACGTCCTGACTTTC. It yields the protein CAISAGEGGANVLTF.

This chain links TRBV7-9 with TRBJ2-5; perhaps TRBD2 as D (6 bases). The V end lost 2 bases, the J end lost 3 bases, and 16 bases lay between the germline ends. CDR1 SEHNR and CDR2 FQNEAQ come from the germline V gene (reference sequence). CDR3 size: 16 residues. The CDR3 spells CASSLTAEGLEETQYF. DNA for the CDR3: TGTGCCAGCAGCTTAACAGCGGAGGGTCTTGAAGAGACCCAGTACTTC.

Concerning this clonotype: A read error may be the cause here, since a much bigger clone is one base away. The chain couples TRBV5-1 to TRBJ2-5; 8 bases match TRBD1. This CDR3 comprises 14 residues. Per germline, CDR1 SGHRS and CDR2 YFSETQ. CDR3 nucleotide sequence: TGCACCAGCAGCTTTACAGGGGGAAGGGAGACCCAGTACTTC. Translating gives CTSSFTGGRETQYF.

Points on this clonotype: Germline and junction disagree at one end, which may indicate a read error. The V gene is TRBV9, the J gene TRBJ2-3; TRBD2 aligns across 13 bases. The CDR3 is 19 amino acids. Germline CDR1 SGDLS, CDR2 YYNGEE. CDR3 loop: CASSVEGLAGLTEADAQYF. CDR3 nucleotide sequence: TGTGCCAGCAGCGTAGAGGGACTAGCGGGATTAACCGAAGCAGATGCGCAGTATTTT.

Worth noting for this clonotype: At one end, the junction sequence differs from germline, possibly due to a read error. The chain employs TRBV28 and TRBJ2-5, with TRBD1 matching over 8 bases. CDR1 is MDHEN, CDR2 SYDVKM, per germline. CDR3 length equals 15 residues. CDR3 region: CASSPTQGAYMTLYF. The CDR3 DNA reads TGTGCCAGCAGTCCAACGCAGGGGGCTTATATGACCCTGTACTTC.

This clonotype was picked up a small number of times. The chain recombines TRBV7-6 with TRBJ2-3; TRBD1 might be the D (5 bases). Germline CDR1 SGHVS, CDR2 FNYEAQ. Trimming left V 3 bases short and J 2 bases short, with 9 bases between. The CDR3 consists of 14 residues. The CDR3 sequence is CASSFGRDTDTQYF. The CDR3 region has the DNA TGTGCCAGCAGCTTCGGCAGGGACACAGATACGCAGTATTTT.

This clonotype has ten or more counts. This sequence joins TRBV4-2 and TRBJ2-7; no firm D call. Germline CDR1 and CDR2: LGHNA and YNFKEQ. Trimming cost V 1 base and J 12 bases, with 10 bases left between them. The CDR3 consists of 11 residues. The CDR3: CASSQGGDLYF. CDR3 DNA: TGTGCCAGCAGCCAAGGAGGAGACCTGTACTTC.

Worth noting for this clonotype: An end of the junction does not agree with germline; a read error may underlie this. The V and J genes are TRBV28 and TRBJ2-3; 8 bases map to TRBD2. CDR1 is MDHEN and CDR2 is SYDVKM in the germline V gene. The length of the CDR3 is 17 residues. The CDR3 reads CASSFDSREGSTDTLYF. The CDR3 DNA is TGTGCCAGCAGTTTCGATAGTCGGGAGGGTAGCACAGATACGCTGTATTTT.

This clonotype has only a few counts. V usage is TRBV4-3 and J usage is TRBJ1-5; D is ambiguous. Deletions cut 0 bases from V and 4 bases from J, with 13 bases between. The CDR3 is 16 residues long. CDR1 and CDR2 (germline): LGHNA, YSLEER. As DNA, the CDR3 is TGCGCCAGCAGCCAAGAGCTCAGATACCTGAATCAGCCCCAGCATTTT. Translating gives CASSQELRYLNQPQHF.

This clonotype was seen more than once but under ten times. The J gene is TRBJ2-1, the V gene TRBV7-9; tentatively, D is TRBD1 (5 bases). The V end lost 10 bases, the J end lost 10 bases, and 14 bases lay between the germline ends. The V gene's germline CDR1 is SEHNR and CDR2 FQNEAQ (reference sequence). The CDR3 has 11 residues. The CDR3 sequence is CATIQASEQFF. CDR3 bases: TGTGCCACTATACAGGCGAGCGAGCAGTTCTTC.

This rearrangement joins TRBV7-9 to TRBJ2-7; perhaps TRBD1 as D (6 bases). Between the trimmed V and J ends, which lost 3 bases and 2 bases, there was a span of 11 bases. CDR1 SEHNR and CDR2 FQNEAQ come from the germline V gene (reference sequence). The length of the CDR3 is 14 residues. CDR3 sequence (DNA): TGTGCCAGCAGCTTGCCGGGACACACCTACGAGCAGTACTTC. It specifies CASSLPGHTYEQYF.

The CDR3 region is CSVKQEGSVYEQYF. CDR3 nucleotide sequence: TGCAGTGTAAAACAGGAGGGGTCGGTCTACGAGCAGTACTTC. The chain uses TRBV20-1 and TRBJ2-7; D might be TRBD2 (6 bases). Germline CDR1 and CDR2: DFQATT and SNEGSKA (reference sequence). V shed 7 bases and J shed 3 bases, with 19 bases lying between them. This CDR3 is built from 14 residues.

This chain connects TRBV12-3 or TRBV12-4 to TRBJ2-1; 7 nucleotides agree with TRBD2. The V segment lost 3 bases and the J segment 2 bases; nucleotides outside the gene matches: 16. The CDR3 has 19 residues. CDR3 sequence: CASSFGTGGKGFPYNEQFF. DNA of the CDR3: TGTGCCAGCAGTTTTGGGACCGGGGGGAAGGGTTTCCCCTACAATGAGCAGTTCTTC.

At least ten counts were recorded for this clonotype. The CDR3 sequence is CASRQGEGEQYF. CDR3 DNA sequence: TGCGCCAGCAGACAGGGCGAGGGCGAGCAGTACTTC. This chain connects TRBV4-1 to TRBJ2-7; D possibly corresponds to TRBD1 (6 bases). The CDR3 sequence is 12 residues long. V lost 6 bases and J 6 bases, leaving 12 bases between the germline ends. Germline V gives CDR1 MGHRA, CDR2 YSYEKL.

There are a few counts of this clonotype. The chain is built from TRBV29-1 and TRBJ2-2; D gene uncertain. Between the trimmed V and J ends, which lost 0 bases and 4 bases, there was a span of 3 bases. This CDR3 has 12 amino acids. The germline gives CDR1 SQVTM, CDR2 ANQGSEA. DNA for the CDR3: TGCAGCGTTGAAGAATTCACCGGGGAGCTGTTTTTT. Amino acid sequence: CSVEEFTGELFF.

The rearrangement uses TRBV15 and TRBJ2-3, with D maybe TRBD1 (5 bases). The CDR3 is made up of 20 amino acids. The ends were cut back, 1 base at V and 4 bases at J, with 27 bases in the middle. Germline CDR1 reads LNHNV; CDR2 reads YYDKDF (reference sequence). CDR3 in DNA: TGTGCCACCAGCAGAGTCACCAGCCGTGGGGCATGGTGGGGCCCAGATACGCAGTATTTT. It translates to CATSRVTSRGAWWGPDTQYF.

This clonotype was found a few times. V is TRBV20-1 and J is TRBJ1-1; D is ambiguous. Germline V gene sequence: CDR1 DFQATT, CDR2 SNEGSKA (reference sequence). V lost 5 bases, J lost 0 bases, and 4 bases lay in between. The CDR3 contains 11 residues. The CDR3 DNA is TGCAGTGCTCCAGTGAACACTGAAGCTTTCTTT. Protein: CSAPVNTEAFF.

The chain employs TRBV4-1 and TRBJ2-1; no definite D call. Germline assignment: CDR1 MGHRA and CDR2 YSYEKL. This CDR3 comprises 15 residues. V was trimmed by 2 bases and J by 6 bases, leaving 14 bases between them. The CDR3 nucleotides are TGCGCCAGCAGCCAATCCGAATTACGGCCCAATGAGCAGTTCTTC. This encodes CASSQSELRPNEQFF.

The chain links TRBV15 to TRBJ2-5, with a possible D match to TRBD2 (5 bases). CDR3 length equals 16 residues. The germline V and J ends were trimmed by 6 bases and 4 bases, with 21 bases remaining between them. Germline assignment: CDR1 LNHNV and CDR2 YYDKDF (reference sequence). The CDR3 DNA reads TGTGCCACCAGTTCCCTAAAGTCGGGAAGGGTAGAGACCCAGTACTTC. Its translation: CATSSLKSGRVETQYF.